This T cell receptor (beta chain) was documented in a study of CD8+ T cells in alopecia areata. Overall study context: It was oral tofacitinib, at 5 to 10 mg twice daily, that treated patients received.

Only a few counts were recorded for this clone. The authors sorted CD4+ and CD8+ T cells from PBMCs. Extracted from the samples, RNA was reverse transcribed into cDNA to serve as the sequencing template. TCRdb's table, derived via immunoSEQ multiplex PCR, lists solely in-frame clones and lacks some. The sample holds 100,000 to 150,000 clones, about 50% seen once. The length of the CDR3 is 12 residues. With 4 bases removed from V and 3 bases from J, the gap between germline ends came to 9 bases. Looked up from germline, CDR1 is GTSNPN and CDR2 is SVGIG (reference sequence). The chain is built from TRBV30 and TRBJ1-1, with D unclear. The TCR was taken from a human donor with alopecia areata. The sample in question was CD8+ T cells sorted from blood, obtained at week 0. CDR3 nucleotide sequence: TGTGCCTGGAATCTGGAGGACACTGAAGCTTTCTTT. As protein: CAWNLEDTEAFF.